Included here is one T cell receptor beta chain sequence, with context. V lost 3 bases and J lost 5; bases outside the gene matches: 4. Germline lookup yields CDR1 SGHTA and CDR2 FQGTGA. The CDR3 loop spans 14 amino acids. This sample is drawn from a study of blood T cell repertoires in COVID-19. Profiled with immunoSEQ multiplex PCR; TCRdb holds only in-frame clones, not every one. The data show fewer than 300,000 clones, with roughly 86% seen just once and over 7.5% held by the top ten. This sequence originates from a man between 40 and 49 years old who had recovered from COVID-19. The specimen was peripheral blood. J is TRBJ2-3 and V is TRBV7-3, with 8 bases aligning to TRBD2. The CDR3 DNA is TGTGCCAGCAGCTTGGCGGGAGGTGTAGATACGCAGTATTTT. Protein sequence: CASSLAGGVDTQYF.